What follows are 6 T cell receptor beta chains derived from one specimen sequenced in a study of T cell changes during pregnancy in multiple sclerosis. The assay was immunoSEQ multiplex PCR, and TCRdb's table has in-frame clones only and misses some. The data show about 77,000 clones, 85% to 95% seen once. The starting material was peripheral blood, obtained after pregnancy. Receptors originate from a female donor in good health, enrolled as a control in a pregnancy study.

The rearrangement links TRBV21-1 to TRBJ2-1; the table calls TRBD1, which could not be checked here. TRBV21-1 has pseudogene status. This CDR3 has 17 amino acids. The CDR3 reads CASSRDRNVSPYNEQFF. The CDR3 region has the DNA TGTGCCAGCAGCAGGGACAGGAATGTGAGTCCCTACAATGAGCAGTTCTTC.

This chain joins TRBV18 and TRBJ1-6; possibly TRBD1 for D (6 bases). Between the trimmed V and J ends, which lost 5 bases and 7 bases, there was a span of 24 bases. Germline CDR1 is KGHSH and CDR2 is LQKENI. This CDR3 is 18 amino acids long. The DNA of the CDR3 is TGTGCCAGCTCAAAGGGGGACATCGGCACGGGTGGGAATTCACCCCTCCACTTT. It translates to CASSKGDIGTGGNSPLHF.

The chain is built from TRBV5-1 and TRBJ2-5; D might be TRBD2 (6 bases). The germline CDR1 and CDR2 sequences are SGHRS and YFSETQ. The germline V and J ends were trimmed by 0 bases and 5 bases, with 20 bases remaining between them. The CDR3 spans 17 residues. CDR3 sequence reads: CASSLGVSGTGWETQYF. The CDR3 coding sequence is TGCGCCAGCAGCTTGGGGGTTAGCGGAACGGGATGGGAGACCCAGTACTTC.

This clone occurred a few times. The gene calls are TRBV6-4 and TRBJ2-7; D is perhaps TRBD1 (6 bases). The CDR3 length is 15 residues. V lost 3 bases and J 4 bases, leaving 16 bases between the germline ends. Germline V gives CDR1 MRHNA, CDR2 SNTAGT. Here the CDR3 DNA reads TGTGCCAGCAGTGAGTCAGGGGTAGGTCCGTACGAGCAGTACTTC. It is translated as CASSESGVGPYEQYF.

The chain joins TRBV19 to TRBJ1-5, with D perhaps TRBD1 (5 bases). The CDR3 extends over 12 amino acids. Trimming pared 7 bases from V and 5 bases from J, leaving 9 bases between. Germline V gene lookup returns CDR1 LNHDA and CDR2 SQIVND (reference sequence). The CDR3 nucleotides read TGTGCCAGTACCCGGGGGGATCAGCCCCAGCATTTT. Amino acids: CASTRGDQPQHF.

V and J are TRBV9 and TRBJ2-1, with D possibly being TRBD1 (6 bases). There are 15 residues in the CDR3. Germline loops: CDR1 SGDLS, CDR2 YYNGEE. Trimming removed 0 bases from V and 4 bases from J, with 11 bases in between. CDR3 sequence: CASSVGGQMYNEQFF. The DNA for the CDR3 is TGTGCCAGCAGCGTAGGTGGACAGATGTACAATGAGCAGTTCTTC.